The sequence of this TCR beta chain was determined in a study of blood T cell repertoires in COVID-19. The V end lost 4 bases, the J end lost 0 bases, and 7 bases lay between the germline ends. The germline V gene has CDR1 SGHDN and CDR2 FVKESK. The CDR3 totals 13 residues. Here immunoSEQ multiplex PCR was the method, and the copy in TCRdb shows in-frame clones only, minus some. The table shows about 26,000 clones, with 92% occurring only once. The rearrangement links TRBV14 to TRBJ2-7; D is uncertain. Sequencing was performed on peripheral blood. The source is a human donor in a cohort sampled during active COVID-19. In DNA, the CDR3 is TGTGCCAGCAGCCCCCATAGCTCCTACGAGCAGTACTTC. Encoded protein: CASSPHSSYEQYF.